One sample yielded the 20 T cell receptor beta chains listed below, sequenced in a study of T cell responses to AZD1222 COVID-19 vaccine. Generated by immunoSEQ multiplex PCR, the TCRdb table keeps only in-frame clones and is missing some. The sample gives fewer than 50,000 clones, about 83% of which show up once; roughly 6.6% is in the top ten. Material: peripheral blood, obtained on day 0 of AZD1222 vaccination. These receptors all stem from an adult in good health.

The rearrangement links TRBV18 to TRBJ2-3; TRBD2 matches at 12 bases. V shed 3 bases and J 2 bases; nucleotides not matched to a gene: 6. The CDR3 totals 17 residues. CDR1 and CDR2 from the germline V gene are KGHSH and LQKENI. CDR3 nucleotide sequence: TGTGCCAGCTCACCTCTCCGGACTAGCGGGGTCACAGATACGCAGTATTTT. This gives the protein CASSPLRTSGVTDTQYF.

The DNA for the CDR3 is TGTGCCAGCGGCCGGACAGGGGGGGGTGAGCAGTTCTTC. Translated: CASGRTGGGEQFF. The chain couples TRBV6-2 or TRBV6-3 to TRBJ2-1; 10 positions match TRBD1. Germline V gene data show CDR1 as MNHEY and CDR2 as SVGEGT. The CDR3 is 13 residues long. Trimming at V came to 8 bases and at J to 9 bases, leaving 7 bases not matched to a gene.

The V gene is TRBV10-3, the J gene TRBJ1-3; perhaps TRBD1 as D (5 bases). The CDR3 has 15 residues. Germline V gene lookup returns CDR1 ENHRY and CDR2 SYGVKD. Trimming cost V 3 bases and J 0 bases, with 9 bases left between them. The CDR3 reads CAISDRASSGNTIYF. Here the CDR3 DNA reads TGTGCCATCAGTGACAGGGCTAGCTCTGGAAACACCATATATTTT.

This rearrangement joins TRBV6-5 to TRBJ2-6; tentative D call: TRBD1 (6 bases). This CDR3 spans 15 amino acids. Germline V lookup: CDR1 MNHEY, CDR2 SVGAGI. Trimming cost V 9 bases and J 0 bases, with 12 bases left between them. CDR3 loop: CASGQPRSGANVLTF. For the CDR3, the DNA is TGTGCCAGTGGACAGCCGCGCTCTGGGGCCAACGTCCTGACTTTC.

This chain links TRBV3-1 (or the pseudogene TRBV3-2) with TRBJ2-2, with 7 nucleotides matching TRBD1. V lost 2 bases and J lost 4; bases outside the gene matches: 7. Germline CDR1 and CDR2: LGHDT and YNNKEL (reference sequence). This CDR3 is 16 amino acids long. In DNA form, the CDR3 reads TGTGCCAGCAGCCAATACAGGGGCTCGGGCACCGGGGAGCTGTTTTTT. Its translation is CASSQYRGSGTGELFF.

The chain couples TRBV18 to TRBJ1-4, with D possibly matching TRBD1 (5 bases). The germline gives CDR1 KGHSH, CDR2 LQKENI. This CDR3 is built from 14 residues. V was pared by 8 bases and J by 5 bases, with 15 bases between. CDR3 region: CASTKQEINEKLFF. The CDR3 coding sequence is TGTGCCAGCACCAAACAGGAAATCAATGAAAAACTGTTTTTT.

This chain connects TRBV24-1 to TRBJ2-1; D not resolved. Germline V gene data show CDR1 as KGHDR and CDR2 as SFDVKD. Between the trimmed V and J ends, which lost 3 bases and 10 bases, there was a span of 9 bases. This CDR3 has 12 amino acids. CDR3 amino acids: CATSDTWPEQFF. The CDR3 DNA reads TGTGCCACCAGTGATACTTGGCCGGAGCAGTTCTTC.

The chain joins TRBV5-4 to TRBJ2-3; 13 nucleotides line up with TRBD2. This CDR3 has 16 residues. Per germline, CDR1 SGHNT and CDR2 YYREEE (reference sequence). V shed 4 bases and J 1 base; nucleotides not matched to a gene: 3. The CDR3 DNA follows: TGTGCCAGCAGCGCCGGACTAGCGGGGGGCACAGATACGCAGTATTTT. This sequence encodes CASSAGLAGGTDTQYF. The full variable domain, with the rest looked up from reference TRBV5-4 and TRBJ2-3, is ETGVTQSPTHLIKTRGQQVTLRCSSQSGHNTVSWYQQALGQGPQFIFQYYREEENGRGNFPPRFSGLQFPNYSSELNVNALELDDSALYLCASSAGLAGGTDTQYFGPGTRLTVL.

The chain joins TRBV10-1 to TRBJ1-4; unclear D gene. The CDR3 totals 17 residues. Trimming removed 2 bases at V and 0 bases at J, with 13 bases between. CDR1 is WNHNN, CDR2 SYGVQD, per germline (reference sequence). The CDR3 DNA follows: TGCGCCAGCAGTGAGAAGGGAAAATCCCCAACTAATGAAAAACTGTTTTTT. Its translation: CASSEKGKSPTNEKLFF.

The chain employs TRBV7-2 and TRBJ2-1; 9 bases align to TRBD1. Per the germline V gene, CDR1 is SGHTA and CDR2 is FQGNSA. The ends lost 0 bases at V and 2 bases at J; junction bases unmatched: 8. CDR3 length: 18 residues. For the CDR3, the DNA is TGTGCCAGCAGCTTAGCCCCCCCTGGGACAGGGACCTACAATGAGCAGTTCTTC. Protein product: CASSLAPPGTGTYNEQFF.

The V call is TRBV15, the J call TRBJ1-5, with 7 bases that match TRBD1. Per the germline V gene, CDR1 is LNHNV and CDR2 is YYDKDF (reference sequence). This CDR3 has 15 amino acids. With 0 bases clipped from V and 4 bases from J, the junction kept 3 bases outside the gene matches. The DNA for the CDR3 is TGTGCCACCAGCAGAGATTGGGACAGTAATCAGCCCCAGCATTTT. Protein sequence: CATSRDWDSNQPQHF.

V and J are TRBV15 and TRBJ2-7; the match to TRBD1 covers 8 bases. The germline gives CDR1 LNHNV, CDR2 YYDKDF (reference sequence). The CDR3 loop spans 14 amino acids. With 0 bases clipped from V and 7 bases from J, the junction kept 5 bases outside the gene matches. Here the CDR3 reads CATSRDQQGVEQYV. CDR3 DNA sequence: TGTGCCACCAGCAGAGATCAACAGGGGGTGGAGCAGTACGTC.

This sequence joins TRBV7-2 and TRBJ2-1, with TRBD2 matching over 14 bases. Germline V CDR1 and CDR2: SGHTA, FQGNSA. The CDR3 has 16 residues. The trim removed 1 base at V and 8 bases at J, leaving 4 bases unmatched. The CDR3 spells CASSLEGTSGSYEQFF. Here the CDR3 DNA reads TGTGCCAGCAGCTTAGAAGGGACTAGCGGGAGCTATGAGCAGTTCTTC. The whole variable domain, filled in from reference TRBV7-2 and TRBJ2-1, reads GAGVSQSPSNKVTEKGKDVELRCDPISGHTALYWYRQSLGQGLEFLIYFQGNSAPDKSGLPSDRFSAERTGGSVSTLTIQRTQQEDSAVYLCASSLEGTSGSYEQFFGPGTRLTVL.

A few counts support this clone. The chain uses TRBV3-1 (or the pseudogene TRBV3-2) and TRBJ2-2, with 12 bases fitting TRBD2. V was clipped by 4 bases and J by 0 bases; unmatched bases: 6. CDR3 length: 18 residues. Germline V gives CDR1 LGHDT, CDR2 YNNKEL (reference sequence). The CDR3, as DNA: TGTGCCAGCAGCCCCTCGACTAGCGGGGGAACGAACACCGGGGAGCTGTTTTTT. It specifies CASSPSTSGGTNTGELFF.

This chain joins TRBV3-1 (or the pseudogene TRBV3-2) and TRBJ1-6, with 12 nucleotides matching TRBD1. This CDR3 is built from 16 residues. V dropped 5 bases and J dropped 7; count of bases not matched to a gene: 6. CDR1 LGHDT and CDR2 YNNKEL come from the germline V gene (reference sequence). The DNA for the CDR3 is TGTGCCAGCAGCATGGGACAGGGGGCTCGGAATTCACCCCTCCACTTT. Encoded protein: CASSMGQGARNSPLHF.

The rearrangement links TRBV6-5 to TRBJ1-3; D unclear. This CDR3 has 14 amino acids. Trimming cost V 3 bases and J 0 bases, with 6 bases left between them. The germline V gene has CDR1 MNHEY and CDR2 SVGAGI. The CDR3 reads CASSYKGSGNTIYF. In DNA, the CDR3 is TGTGCCAGCAGTTATAAGGGCTCTGGAAACACCATATATTTT.

The chain has TRBV10-3 and TRBJ1-1, with 8 bases fitting TRBD1. Per germline, CDR1 ENHRY and CDR2 SYGVKD. J gave up 6 bases and V 4 bases, and 4 bases lay outside the gene matches. The CDR3 totals 13 residues. As DNA, the CDR3 is TGTGCCATCAGTGCGACAGGGGAACCTGAAGCTTTCTTT. It is translated as CAISATGEPEAFF.

This clone was counted a few times. The V gene is TRBV12-3 or TRBV12-4, the J gene TRBJ2-1; no firm D call. The CDR3 has 11 residues. The ends were cut back, 6 bases at V and 8 bases at J, with 8 bases in the middle. The chain's CDR3 is CASSQGYEQFF. In DNA form, the CDR3 reads TGTGCCAGCAGCCAAGGTTATGAGCAGTTCTTC.

The chain joins TRBV3-1 (or the pseudogene TRBV3-2) to TRBJ2-2, with TRBD2 matching over 7 bases. V trimming: 3 bases; J trimming: 1 base; junction bases outside the gene matches: 8. The CDR3 consists of 17 residues. The germline V gene has CDR1 LGHDT and CDR2 YNNKEL (reference sequence). The CDR3 DNA sequence: TGTGCCAGCAGCCAGGGGGGGAGGGTTCGGAACACCGGGGAGCTGTTTTTT. Translation gives CASSQGGRVRNTGELFF.

The chain carries TRBV14 and TRBJ2-3; TRBD2 is a possible D gene (6 bases). There are 17 residues in the CDR3. V was clipped by 1 base and J by 0 bases, with 14 bases between them. CDR1 is SGHDN and CDR2 is FVKESK in the germline V gene. This chain's CDR3 is CASSQVTGTSSTDTQYF. The CDR3 region has the DNA TGTGCCAGCAGCCAAGTGACCGGGACTTCTAGCACAGATACGCAGTATTTT. Full variable domain (outside the CDR3, taken from reference TRBV14 and TRBJ2-3): EAGVTQFPSHSVIEKGQTVTLRCDPISGHDNLYWYRRVMGKEIKFLLHFVKESKQDESGMPNNRFLAERTGGTYSTLKVQPAELEDSGVYFCASSQVTGTSSTDTQYFGPGTRLTVL.